This TCR beta chain was recovered during a study of blood T cell repertoires in COVID-19. Overall study context: Samples representing acute and convalescent COVID-19 were sourced from the United States, Italy and Spain. PBMCs, B-cell-depleted T cells, or T cells provided the cDNA or gDNA that made up the material.

Per the original data handling: The authors estimated nucleated cell counts from reference gene primer amplification. Here immunoSEQ multiplex PCR was the method, and the copy in TCRdb shows in-frame clones only, minus some. Clone size and the V and J calls come from that table; the DNA yielded D and trimming. The repertoire holds approximately 300,000 clones, with roughly nine tenths as singletons. Trimming removed 0 bases at V and 3 bases at J, with 12 bases between. The V gene's germline CDR1 is MGHRA and CDR2 YSYEKL. This CDR3 contains 15 residues. Residents of over 20 US areas, aged roughly 18 to 89 years, made up the participants.

The sequence was collected from a man in his 60s who had recovered from COVID-19. This sequence joins TRBV4-1 and TRBJ2-7; a possible D gene is TRBD1 (5 bases). The specimen sequenced was PBMCs or T cells enriched from blood (not recorded which). CDR3 sequence: CASSQDQTVLYEQYF. The CDR3 nucleotides are TGCGCCAGCAGCCAAGATCAGACAGTCCTCTACGAGCAGTACTTC.